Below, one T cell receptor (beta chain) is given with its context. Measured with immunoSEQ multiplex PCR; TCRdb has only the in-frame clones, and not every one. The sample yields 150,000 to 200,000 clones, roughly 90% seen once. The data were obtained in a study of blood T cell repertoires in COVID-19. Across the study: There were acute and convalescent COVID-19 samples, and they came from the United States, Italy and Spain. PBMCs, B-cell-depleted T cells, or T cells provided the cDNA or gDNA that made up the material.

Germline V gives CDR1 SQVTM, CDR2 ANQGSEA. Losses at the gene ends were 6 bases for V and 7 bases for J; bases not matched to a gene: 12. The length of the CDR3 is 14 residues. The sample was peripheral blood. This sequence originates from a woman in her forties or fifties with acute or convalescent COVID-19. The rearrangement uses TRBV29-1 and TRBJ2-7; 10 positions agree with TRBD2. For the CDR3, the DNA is TGCAGCGTCCGAGCGGTAGCGGGAGGTAGGGAGCAGTACTTC. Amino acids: CSVRAVAGGREQYF.